This T cell receptor (beta chain) was identified during a study of post-analysis software for immune sequencing data. Overall study results and limits: There were five or six TRBV segments more frequent in patients than controls, and TRBV5-6, TRBV5-1 and TRBV20-1 were among them. There was significantly lower normalized Chao1 diversity in multiple sclerosis patients than in controls.

The TCR beta cDNA libraries contained unique molecular identifiers. TCRdb fed the PCR reads into MiXCR, producing one record per CDR3 protein. The sample contains about 560,000 distinct CDR3 sequences, 44% of which appear only once. For this clonotype: Its target is not known.

CDR1 is SQVTM and CDR2 is ANQGSEA in the germline V gene. With 7 bases clipped from V and 4 bases from J, the junction kept 8 bases outside the gene matches. The CDR3 has 14 residues. The rearrangement links TRBV29-1 to TRBJ2-3, with TRBD1 matching over 10 bases. The clonotype was recovered from a girl aged 5-17 years with multiple sclerosis. Material for sequencing was blood. The CDR3 nucleotides read TGCAGCGAAGCGACGGGACAGGGGTCAGATACGCAGTATTTT. This translates into CSEATGQGSDTQYF.